These 13 T cell receptor beta chains were sequenced from one sample in a study of blood T cell repertoires in COVID-19. Sequencing used immunoSEQ multiplex PCR; TCRdb keeps in-frame clones, though not all of them. The sample contains roughly 120,000 clones, more than 80% of which appear only once. Sequenced input: peripheral blood. The receptors originated from a woman aged 50 to 60 with acute or convalescent COVID-19.

The V call is TRBV7-3, the J call TRBJ2-2; maybe TRBD1 (6 bases). This CDR3 is built from 16 residues. Germline loops: CDR1 SGHTA, CDR2 FQGTGA. Trimming stripped 5 bases from V and 0 bases from J, with 13 bases between. CDR3: CASSQDGQSNTGELFF. CDR3 DNA sequence: TGTGCCAGCAGCCAGGACGGACAGTCGAACACCGGGGAGCTGTTTTTT. Variable domain in full (rest from reference TRBV7-3 and TRBJ2-2): GAGVSQTPSNKVTEKGKYVELRCDPISGHTALYWYRQSLGQGPEFLIYFQGTGAADDSGLPNDRFFAVRPEGSVSTLKIQRTERGDSAVYLCASSQDGQSNTGELFFGEGSRLTVL.

The V gene is TRBV5-6, the J gene TRBJ1-2; TRBD1 is a possible D gene (6 bases). Germline V gene data show CDR1 as SGHDT and CDR2 as YYEEEE. The CDR3 sequence is 13 residues long. V gave up 0 bases and J gave up 8 bases, with 11 bases separating them. In DNA form, the CDR3 reads TGTGCCAGCAGCTTGGGAGGGGGTGAAGGCTACACCTTC. It yields the protein CASSLGGGEGYTF.

The chain is built from TRBV7-2 and TRBJ1-2; possible D gene TRBD1, 5 bases. Trimming removed 7 bases at V and 8 bases at J, with 29 bases between. There are 17 residues in the CDR3. Germline CDR1 is SGHTA and CDR2 is FQGNSA. In DNA, the CDR3 is TGTGCCAGCACCCTCTACCCGACCAGGGTTCAGGGAGGCGGCTACACCTTC. Amino acids: CASTLYPTRVQGGGYTF.

V usage is TRBV18 and J usage is TRBJ1-1, with D possibly being TRBD1 (5 bases). Germline-derived CDR1 and CDR2 are KGHSH and LQKENI. The CDR3 contains 12 residues. V lost 6 bases and J lost 12, with 17 bases in between. CDR3: CASSPDTLQPFF. CDR3 coding DNA: TGTGCCAGCTCTCCGGACACATTACAGCCTTTCTTT.

This clone has just a few counts. The chain joins TRBV3-1 (or the pseudogene TRBV3-2) to TRBJ2-3; D is possibly TRBD1 (6 bases). V lost 4 bases, J lost 8 bases, and 16 bases lay in between. Germline-derived CDR1 and CDR2 are LGHDT and YNNKEL (reference sequence). The CDR3 has 14 amino acids. As DNA, the CDR3 is TGTGCCAGCAGCCTAGGACAGTCCGATACTACGCAGTATTTT. This codes for CASSLGQSDTTQYF.

The CDR3 spells CASSFGLNTYNSPLHF. In DNA, the CDR3 is TGTGCCAGCAGCTTTGGTCTAAATACCTATAATTCACCCCTCCACTTT. The V and J genes are TRBV13 and TRBJ1-6; D remains ambiguous. Trimming stripped 3 bases from V and 2 bases from J, with 11 bases between. Germline V gives CDR1 PRHDT, CDR2 FYEKMQ (reference sequence). The CDR3 covers 16 residues.

The V gene is TRBV9, the J gene TRBJ2-1, with D possibly TRBD2 on 6 matching bases. The CDR3 sequence is 17 residues long. In germline, CDR1 is SGDLS, CDR2 YYNGEE. The germline V and J ends were trimmed by 3 bases and 0 bases, with 16 bases remaining between them. CDR3 sequence (DNA): TGTGCCAGCAGCGCGAGGGTTGGCGGGACCTCCTACAATGAGCAGTTCTTC. Its translation: CASSARVGGTSYNEQFF.

The chain uses TRBV2 and TRBJ2-7; TRBD2 might be the D (7 bases). The V gene's germline CDR1 is SNHLY and CDR2 FYNNEI. Trimming removed 4 bases from V and 3 bases from J, with 19 bases in between. The CDR3 loop spans 16 amino acids. For the CDR3, the DNA is TGTGCCAGCAGTGTACCGGGGGCGGGGGTGAGCTACGAGCAGTACTTC. This sequence encodes CASSVPGAGVSYEQYF.

The table lists this clone with a few counts. The chain combines TRBV6-1 with TRBJ1-1; 7 bases map to TRBD1. This CDR3 comprises 14 residues. V shed 2 bases, J shed 3 bases, and the junction held 3 bases outside the gene matches. Germline V lookup: CDR1 MNHNS, CDR2 SASEGT. The CDR3 sequence: CASSEIDRDTEAFF. CDR3 nucleotide sequence: TGTGCCAGCAGTGAAATAGACAGGGACACTGAAGCTTTCTTT.

V usage is TRBV7-2 and J usage is TRBJ1-5; D ambiguous. The CDR3 totals 15 residues. The V gene lost 3 bases and the J gene lost 2 bases, with 11 bases spanning the gap. Germline V gene data show CDR1 as SGHTA and CDR2 as FQGNSA. The CDR3 DNA reads TGTGCCAGCAGCTTGAAAGGAGATGGCAATCAGCCCCAGCATTTT. Amino acids: CASSLKGDGNQPQHF.

J is TRBJ2-5 and V is TRBV2, with no clear D. This CDR3 has 13 residues. V lost 6 bases to trimming and J lost 5 bases, with 13 bases between them. The V gene's germline CDR1 is SNHLY and CDR2 FYNNEI. The DNA of the CDR3 is TGTGCCAGCAGACAAGATCATTGGGAGACCCAGTACTTC. Translating gives CASRQDHWETQYF. Full variable domain (outside the CDR3, taken from reference TRBV2 and TRBJ2-5): EPEVTQTPSHQVTQMGQEVILRCVPISNHLYFYWYRQILGQKVEFLVSFYNNEISEKSEIFDDQFSVERPDGSNFTLKIRSTKLEDSAMYFCASRQDHWETQYFGPGTRLLVL.

The chain carries TRBV25-1 and TRBJ2-3; 9 nucleotides agree with TRBD1. Germline lookup yields CDR1 MGHDK and CDR2 SYGVNS. The ends lost 4 bases at V and 4 bases at J; junction bases unmatched: 6. CDR3 length: 15 amino acids. CDR3 sequence: CASSARDRVSDTQYF. For the CDR3, the DNA is TGTGCCAGCAGTGCCCGGGACAGGGTTTCAGATACGCAGTATTTT.

V usage is TRBV29-1 and J usage is TRBJ2-5; perhaps TRBD1 as D (6 bases). Trimming removed 5 bases from V and 9 bases from J, with 16 bases in between. The CDR3 runs to 12 residues. Germline V gene data show CDR1 as SQVTM and CDR2 as ANQGSEA. CDR3 bases: TGCAGCGTTTGGGCAGGGGAGAAGGCCCAGTACTTC. The encoded protein is CSVWAGEKAQYF.